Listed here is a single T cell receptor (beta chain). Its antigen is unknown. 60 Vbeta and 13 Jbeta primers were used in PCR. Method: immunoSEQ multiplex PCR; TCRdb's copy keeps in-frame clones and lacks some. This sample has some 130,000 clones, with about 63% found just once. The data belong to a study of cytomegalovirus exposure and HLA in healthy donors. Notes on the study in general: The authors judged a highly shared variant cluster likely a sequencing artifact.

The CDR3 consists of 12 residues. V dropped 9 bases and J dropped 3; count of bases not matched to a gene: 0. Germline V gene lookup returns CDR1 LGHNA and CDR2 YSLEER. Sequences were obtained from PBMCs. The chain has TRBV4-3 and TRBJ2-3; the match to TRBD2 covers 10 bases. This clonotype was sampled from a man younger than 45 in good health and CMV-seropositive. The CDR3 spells CASSGRTDTQYF. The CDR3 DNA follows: TGCGCCAGTAGCGGGAGGACAGATACGCAGTATTTT.